The rows below give T cell receptor beta chains drawn from one sample of a study of blood T cell repertoires in COVID-19. Profiled with immunoSEQ multiplex PCR; TCRdb holds only in-frame clones, not every one. Of 200,000 to 250,000 clones listed, under 90% are singletons. The source material was peripheral blood. Receptors were obtained from a man between 60 and 70 years old who had recovered from COVID-19. Both conserved end residues are part of each CDR3. The D gene is left open where the match is weak. Clone size is not always given. Where it is, it says once, few, many or a class for expanded clones.

J: TRBJ2-5
D: NA
V: TRBV5-1
size: NA
CDR3: CASYRGVQETQYF
DNA: TGCGCCAGCTACCGGGGTGTACAAGAGACCCAGTACTTC

J: TRBJ2-1
D: TRBD1
V: TRBV4-3
size: NA
CDR3: CASSQGQGAYNEQFF
DNA: TGCGCCAGCAGCCAAGGACAGGGGGCCTACAATGAGCAGTTCTTC

J: TRBJ2-1
D: NA
V: TRBV5-1
size: NA
CDR3: CASSLGAFNEQFF
DNA: TGCGCCAGCAGCTTGGGAGCTTTCAATGAGCAGTTCTTC

J: TRBJ1-1
D: TRBD1
V: TRBV20-1
size: NA
CDR3: CSASRPSTGEITEAFF
DNA: TGCAGTGCTAGTAGGCCTTCCACAGGGGAGATAACTGAAGCTTTCTTT

J: TRBJ1-2
D: TRBD1
V: TRBV5-1
size: NA
CDR3: CASSYNRGMLNYGYTF
DNA: TGCGCCAGCAGCTACAACAGGGGAATGCTAAACTATGGCTACACCTTC

J: TRBJ2-2
D: NA
V: TRBV7-2
size: few
CDR3: CASSLGGASGELFF
DNA: TGTGCCAGCAGCTTAGGAGGAGCATCCGGGGAGCTGTTTTTT

J: TRBJ2-1
D: NA
V: TRBV7-2
size: NA
CDR3: CASSLTRVGEQFF
DNA: TGTGCCAGCAGCTTAACCAGGGTGGGTGAGCAGTTCTTC

J: TRBJ2-2
D: NA
V: TRBV7-9
size: NA
CDR3: CASSVYRPSAPGELFF
DNA: TGTGCCAGCAGCGTCTACAGACCGTCCGCACCCGGGGAGCTGTTTTTT

J: TRBJ1-5
D: NA
V: TRBV19
size: NA
CDR3: CASSIQNSNQPQHF
DNA: TGTGCCAGTAGTATCCAGAATAGCAATCAGCCCCAGCATTTT

J: TRBJ2-2
D: NA
V: TRBV11-3
size: NA
CDR3: CASSWRENTGELFF
DNA: TGTGCCAGCAGCTGGCGGGAGAACACCGGGGAGCTGTTTTTT

J: TRBJ1-2
D: TRBD1
V: TRBV2
size: once
CDR3: CASSDRVNYGYTF
DNA: TGTGCCAGCAGCGACAGGGTCAACTATGGCTACACCTTC